This TCR beta chain is drawn from a study of OX40 agonist ivuxolimab in advanced cancers. Study details: Each patient was given ivuxolimab into a vein every 2 weeks, at 0.01 to 10 mg/kg.

The repertoire was sequenced with immunoSEQ multiplex PCR; TCRdb's copy has only in-frame clones and lacks some. This table has 75,000 to 95,000 clones, less than 85% appearing once. V lost 7 bases to trimming and J lost 6 bases, with 9 bases between them. This CDR3 spans 11 amino acids. Looked up from germline, CDR1 is LNHDA and CDR2 is SQIVND (reference sequence). Material: CD4+ or CD8+ T cells sorted from blood, obtained in a trial of the OX40 agonist ivuxolimab. The chain carries TRBV19 and TRBJ1-2; D possibly corresponds to TRBD1 (6 bases). The TCR comes from an adult with an advanced solid tumor such as melanoma, head and neck, liver or kidney cancer. The CDR3, as DNA: TGTGCCAGTACCCGGGGGCATGGCTACACCTTC. Protein: CASTRGHGYTF.